Reported below is one T cell receptor (beta chain). This entry comes from a study of blood T cell repertoires in COVID-19. The overall study: From T cells, B-cell-depleted T cells, or PBMCs came the material, which was cDNA or gDNA.

Seattle enrolled patients during active infection and tracked them longitudinally. As handled by the study authors: Amplification from reference gene primers served as the basis for estimated nucleated cell counts. Repertoires were generated with immunoSEQ multiplex PCR, while TCRdb's copy carries only in-frame clones and drops some. Clonal size and the V and J genes are those of that table, whereas D and trimming came from the DNA. The table shows more than 200,000 clones, with approximately 84% occurring only once. The CDR3 runs to 18 residues. With 3 bases clipped from V and 0 bases from J, the junction kept 11 bases outside the gene matches. Germline V lookup: CDR1 LNHDA, CDR2 SQIVND (reference sequence).

The material sequenced was peripheral blood. V and J are TRBV19 and TRBJ1-3, with 7 bases that match TRBD1. The source of this sequence is a man aged 45-65 years with COVID-19, enrolled during active disease. CDR3 amino acids: CASSIRGTAARSGNTIYF. In nucleotides, the CDR3 is TGTGCCAGTAGTATTCGGGGGACAGCGGCACGCTCTGGAAACACCATATATTTT.